The rows below give T cell receptor beta chains drawn from one sample of a study of cytomegalovirus exposure and HLA in healthy donors. The table came from immunoSEQ multiplex PCR; TCRdb's copy has only in-frame clones and leaves some out. The table lists some 110,000 clones, 65% to 80% of them singletons. Material for sequencing was PBMCs. These receptors all come from a woman between 50 and 59 years old in good health and CMV-seropositive. Both conserved end residues are part of each CDR3. A D gene is named only where the DNA matches it firmly. Clone size is shown for a subset of rows, as once, few, many or a class of expanded clone.

CDR3 DNA	CDR3 protein	D gene	clone size	V gene	J gene
TGCGCCAGCAGCATAGACACAGATACGCAGTATTTT	CASSIDTDTQYF	NA	few	TRBV5-1	TRBJ2-3
TGTGCCAGCAGCTTAACAGCTCCATATAATTCACCCCTCCACTTT	CASSLTAPYNSPLHF	NA	once	TRBV11-2	TRBJ1-6
TGTGCCAGCAGCTTAGCTGGGGGGGGAAGCACCGGGGAGCTGTTTTTT	CASSLAGGGSTGELFF	TRBD2	NA	TRBV7-2	TRBJ2-2
TGTGCCAGCAGTTACCAGGGGGTAGCGGGGCGGGCGATCTACAATGAGCAGTTCTTC	CASSYQGVAGRAIYNEQFF	NA	NA	TRBV2	TRBJ2-1
TGTGCCAGCAGCTTATTAGGACAGTCCACAGATACGCAGTATTTT	CASSLLGQSTDTQYF	NA	once	TRBV7-2	TRBJ2-3
TGCGCCAGCAGCTCAGAAGGGACAGGGGGGCGCGAGCAGTACTTC	CASSSEGTGGREQYF	TRBD1	NA	TRBV5-1	TRBJ2-7
TGCGCCAGCAAACCGGGACAGGGTGAAGCTTTCTTT	CASKPGQGEAFF	TRBD1	NA	TRBV5-1	TRBJ1-1
TGTGCCAGCAGCAGGGTGTTGAACACTGAAGCTTTCTTT	CASSRVLNTEAFF	NA	NA	TRBV2	TRBJ1-1
TGCGCCAGCAGCCCAGGACAGGGAGACTATGGCTACACCTTC	CASSPGQGDYGYTF	TRBD1	NA	TRBV4-3	TRBJ1-2
TGTGCCAGCAGTTGGTCAGGTACGGGGACAGATACGCAGTATTTT	CASSWSGTGTDTQYF	NA	NA	TRBV6-1	TRBJ2-3
TGTGCCAGCAGCCCCGACAGTACCCAAGAGACCCAGTACTTC	CASSPDSTQETQYF	NA	NA	TRBV7-2	TRBJ2-5
TGTGCCAGCAGTTTACTAGACGTGAACACCGGGGAGCTGTTTTTT	CASSLLDVNTGELFF	NA	NA	TRBV28	TRBJ2-2
TGTGCCAGCAGCTCTTGGGATCGGAAAAAGACAGGCGCTGAAAAACTGTTTTTT	CASSSWDRKKTGAEKLFF	NA	NA	TRBV28	TRBJ1-4
TGCGCCAGCAGCCAAGATAGAACAGGGAGAACAGATACGCAGTATTTT	CASSQDRTGRTDTQYF	NA	NA	TRBV4-3	TRBJ2-3
TGCGCCAGCAGCCAAGTAGGAGGGTACAATGAGCAGTTCTTC	CASSQVGGYNEQFF	NA	few	TRBV4-3	TRBJ2-1
TGTGCCAGCAGTTCAGCGTCGGTACAGGATGGAGATGAGCAGTTCTTC	CASSSASVQDGDEQFF	NA	NA	TRBV28	TRBJ2-1
TGTGCCAGCAGCTACTCGGGGGTGGGAGACACTGAAGCTTTCTTT	CASSYSGVGDTEAFF	NA	NA	TRBV5-4	TRBJ1-1
TGTGCCAGCAGCGCCCCCCCAGTCGGACAGGGACTCTACACTGAAGCTTTCTTT	CASSAPPVGQGLYTEAFF	TRBD1	NA	TRBV9	TRBJ1-1
TGTGCCAGCAGCTTCCAGCTAGCGGGGGGGCGTGGGCTCCTAAATGAGCAGTTCTTC	CASSFQLAGGRGLLNEQFF	TRBD2	NA	TRBV7-8	TRBJ2-1
TGTGCCAGCAGCGTAGCCTCTGGAGGTGGAAACACCATATATTTT	CASSVASGGGNTIYF	NA	NA	TRBV9	TRBJ1-3
TGTGCCAGCAGCAACGGGGACAGGGGTCGGGAGACCCAGTACTTC	CASSNGDRGRETQYF	TRBD1	NA	TRBV9	TRBJ2-5
TGTGCCAGCAGCGGACTACAGGGGATGTCCGGGGAGCTGTTTTTT	CASSGLQGMSGELFF	TRBD1	NA	TRBV9	TRBJ2-2
TGTGCCAGCAGCTTACAGGCTGATCAGCCCCAGCATTTT	CASSLQADQPQHF	NA	once	TRBV7-3	TRBJ1-5
TGTGCCAGCAGCGGAGGGGCGGGGGGGCCGAGAGGGGAGCTGTTTTTT	CASSGGAGGPRGELFF	TRBD2	NA	TRBV9	TRBJ2-2
TGCGCCAGCAGCGCGTCAGCGGGGGGGTACAATGAGCAGTTCTTC	CASSASAGGYNEQFF	TRBD2	once	TRBV5-1	TRBJ2-1
TGTGCCATCAGTGAGTCAGACAGGGCGGGAAACACCATATATTTT	CAISESDRAGNTIYF	TRBD1	NA	TRBV10-3	TRBJ1-3
TGTGCCAGCAGCCCACAGGGGATGGGTGGCTACACCTTC	CASSPQGMGGYTF	TRBD1	NA	TRBV6-1	TRBJ1-2
TGTGCCAGTAGTATACCGGGACAGCTGCCCTACGAGCAGTACTTC	CASSIPGQLPYEQYF	TRBD1	NA	TRBV19	TRBJ2-7
TGCGCCAGCAGCGTGTACAGGGGGCCCCTCTACGAGCAGTACTTC	CASSVYRGPLYEQYF	TRBD1	NA	TRBV5-1	TRBJ2-7
TGTGCCACCAGCAGACTCTCCGCAATAGAGTCTGAGCAGTTCTTC	CATSRLSAIESEQFF	NA	NA	TRBV15	TRBJ2-1
TGTGCCAGCAGTTTTCTGATAGCGGGGGGTAACAATGAGCAGTTCTTC	CASSFLIAGGNNEQFF	TRBD2	once	TRBV27	TRBJ2-1
TGCGCCAGCAGCCAAGATCCGCGGGGGGAGGCCGGGGAGCTGTTTTTT	CASSQDPRGEAGELFF	TRBD2	many	TRBV4-3	TRBJ2-2
TGCGCCAGCAGCTACGGGCGACAGGGGGCAGGGACTGAAGCTTTCTTT	CASSYGRQGAGTEAFF	TRBD1	NA	TRBV5-1	TRBJ1-1
TGCGCCAGCAGCTTAAGGATCGAGGGGGTCAATGAGCAGTTCTTC	CASSLRIEGVNEQFF	NA	NA	TRBV5-1	TRBJ2-1
TGCGCCAGCAGCAACGGCCTGAGGGATGCCGATGAAAAACTGTTTTTT	CASSNGLRDADEKLFF	NA	NA	TRBV5-1	TRBJ1-4
TGCGCCAGCAGCCTGGGGACAGGGGGCGCTGGGGCCAACGTCCTGACTTTC	CASSLGTGGAGANVLTF	TRBD1	NA	TRBV5-1	TRBJ2-6
TGTGCCAGCAGTCTTACAGGGGGGAGAAACATTCAGTACTTC	CASSLTGGRNIQYF	TRBD1	NA	TRBV28	TRBJ2-4
TGTGCCAGCAGCTTAGTAAAGGGGCGGCAATCTCAGCCCCAGCATTTT	CASSLVKGRQSQPQHF	NA	few	TRBV7-9	TRBJ1-5
TGTGCCAGCAGCCTCGACAGCGACTATGGCTACACCTTC	CASSLDSDYGYTF	NA	few	TRBV6-5	TRBJ1-2
TGTGCCAGCAGCCAAGTACCCGGTTGGGGAGGTAACGAGCAGTACTTC	CASSQVPGWGGNEQYF	NA	NA	TRBV14	TRBJ2-7
TGTGCCAGCAGCTTAAACATGGCCAGGGGAAATGAGCAGTTCTTC	CASSLNMARGNEQFF	NA	NA	TRBV7-3	TRBJ2-1
TGTGCCACCAGCGAAAAACAGGGGGCGGATGAGCAGTTCTTC	CATSEKQGADEQFF	TRBD1	NA	TRBV15	TRBJ2-1
TGCGCCAGCAGCCCCCAGGCAGGGGGTATTAGGGACACTGAAGCTTTCTTT	CASSPQAGGIRDTEAFF	TRBD1	NA	TRBV5-1	TRBJ1-1
TGTGCCAGCAGCGTAGTTGGAGGGAACCAAGAGACCCAGTACTTC	CASSVVGGNQETQYF	NA	NA	TRBV9	TRBJ2-5
TGTGCCATCAGACCTACCGGGACTAGAATCTACGAGCAGTACTTC	CAIRPTGTRIYEQYF	TRBD2	NA	TRBV10-3	TRBJ2-7
TGTGCCAGCAGTTCTCTAACCGGGACAGCCGAGCAGTACTTC	CASSSLTGTAEQYF	TRBD1	NA	TRBV6-5	TRBJ2-7
TGTGCCAGCAGCTTTTTTCTGGGACAGCCGGGGGAGACCCAGTACTTC	CASSFFLGQPGETQYF	TRBD1	few	TRBV7-2	TRBJ2-5
TGCGCCAGCAGCTTTAGCGGCGCGTACAATGAGCAGTTCTTC	CASSFSGAYNEQFF	NA	NA	TRBV5-1	TRBJ2-1
TGTGCCAGCAGCCTATCTAGCCCTGGGGCCAACGTCCTGACTTTC	CASSLSSPGANVLTF	NA	NA	TRBV5-4	TRBJ2-6
TGTGCCTGGGCGGGCTACTTCAATGAGCAGTTCTTC	CAWAGYFNEQFF	NA	NA	TRBV30	TRBJ2-1
TGCGCCAGCAGCCAGGAGGGCAGGCCGTGGGGCTACACCTTC	CASSQEGRPWGYTF	NA	NA	TRBV5-1	TRBJ1-2
TGCGCCAGCAGCCCGAGAACCGGGACAGAGAACACTGAAGCTTTCTTT	CASSPRTGTENTEAFF	TRBD1	NA	TRBV5-1	TRBJ1-1
TGTGCCAGCAGCTTGGTTTTGCGGGGGGGCGAGGAGACCCAGTACTTC	CASSLVLRGGEETQYF	TRBD2	NA	TRBV5-4	TRBJ2-5